The clone carrying this TCR beta chain appeared a single time. Its antigen is unidentified. The data were taken from a study of blood T cells in healthy people across ages. Study context: Per two T cells, about one barcoded beta molecule was captured through template switching. Study-wide results and limits: Older individuals had lower TCR beta diversity per million T cells (the decline was roughly linear). When set beside aged donors, long-lived donors presented more naive CD4+ cells and higher diversity.

Investigators took about 10 milliliters of peripheral blood from every donor. Germline V gene lookup returns CDR1 MNHEY and CDR2 SMNVEV (reference sequence). CDR3 length: 18 residues. Between the trimmed V and J ends, which lost 7 bases and 0 bases, there was a span of 22 bases. With a J-beta primer mix and a sample-barcoded 5' primer, a second PCR ran roughly 6 to 11 cycles. TCRdb recomputed calls from the 5' RACE reads with MiXCR, one row per CDR3 protein. The sample carries 780,000 or so distinct CDR3 sequences, 45% to 70% recorded once. The clonotype was recovered from a man aged 40-50 years in good health. The V and J genes are TRBV27 and TRBJ2-1; D possibly corresponds to TRBD2 (7 bases). The sequencing sample was made of blood. CDR3 nucleotide sequence: TGTGCCAGCAAACTAGGGGGGTGGCGGGAGAGCTCCTACAATGAGCAGTTCTTC. Its translation is CASKLGGWRESSYNEQFF.